This TCR beta chain was retrieved from a study of T cell repertoires in cytomegalovirus infection. At the level of the study: Evidence of both CMV infection and a matching HLA type came from public TCR beta signatures. Study-wide findings and caveats: Summed frequency of public TCR beta families distinguished CMV carriers with the relevant HLA. What dominated the ex vivo response were HLA-C-restricted CMV-specific TCR beta clonotypes.

CDR1 and CDR2 (germline): MNHEY, SVGEGT. The V gene lost 2 bases and the J gene lost 6 bases, with 12 bases spanning the gap. The CDR3 is 14 residues long. Via MiXCR, TCRdb re-called the reads, giving one row per CDR3 protein. The sample lists approximately 320,000 distinct CDR3 sequences, more than 8% occurring once. This clonotype was seen just once. Its antigen is unidentified. The chain carries TRBV6-2 or TRBV6-3 and TRBJ2-3, with D maybe TRBD2 (5 bases). The receptor was derived from a human donor in good health (CMV status not recorded). Some clones in this sample may be carry-over from other donors' samples. The specimen sequenced was PBMCs. The CDR3 nucleotides are TGTGCCAGCAGTTACGGAACTGTAGCGGATACGCAGTATTTT. Protein: CASSYGTVADTQYF.